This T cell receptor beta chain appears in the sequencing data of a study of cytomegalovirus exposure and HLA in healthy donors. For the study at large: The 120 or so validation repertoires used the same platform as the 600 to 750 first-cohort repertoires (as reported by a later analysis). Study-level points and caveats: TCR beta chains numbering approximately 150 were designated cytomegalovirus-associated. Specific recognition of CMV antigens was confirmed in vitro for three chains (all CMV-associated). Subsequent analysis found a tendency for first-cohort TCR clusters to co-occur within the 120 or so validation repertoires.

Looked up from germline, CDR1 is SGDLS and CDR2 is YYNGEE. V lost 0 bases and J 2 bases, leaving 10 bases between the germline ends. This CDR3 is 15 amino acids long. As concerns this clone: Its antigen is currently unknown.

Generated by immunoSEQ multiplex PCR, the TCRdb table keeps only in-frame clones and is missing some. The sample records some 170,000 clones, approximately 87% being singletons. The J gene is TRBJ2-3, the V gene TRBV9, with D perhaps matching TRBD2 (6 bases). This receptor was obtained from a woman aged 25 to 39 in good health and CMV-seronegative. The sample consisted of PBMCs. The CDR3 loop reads CASSVGGAYTDTQYF. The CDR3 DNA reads TGTGCCAGCAGCGTAGGCGGGGCCTACACAGATACGCAGTATTTT.